These T cell receptor beta chains were read from a single sample in a study of OX40 agonist ivuxolimab in advanced cancers. Profiling relied on immunoSEQ multiplex PCR, and the TCRdb table lists in-frame clones only, not all of them. In the table there are some 73,000 clones, approximately 90% of which are singletons. Source: CD4+ or CD8+ T cells sorted from blood, taken in a trial of the OX40 agonist ivuxolimab. Receptors were obtained from an adult with an advanced solid tumor such as melanoma, head and neck, liver or kidney cancer. Both conserved end residues are part of each CDR3. The D gene is left open where the match is weak. Clone size is shown for a subset of rows, as once, few, many or a class of expanded clone.

-,TRBV2,-,TRBJ2-1,TGTGCCAGCAGAGTTCAACAGGGCGGTGAGCAGTTCTTC,CASRVQQGGEQFF
once,TRBV9,-,TRBJ2-3,TGTGCCAGCAGCCCATGGGGGGAAAAGCCAGATACGCAGTATTTT,CASSPWGEKPDTQYF
-,TRBV5-4,TRBD2,TRBJ2-2,TGTGCCAGCAGCAATCTCGGGGGGGGAGCACCCGGGGAGCTGTTTTTT,CASSNLGGGAPGELFF
-,TRBV11-2,-,TRBJ2-7,TGTGCCAGCAGCCAAAGCACAACCTACGAGCAGTACTTC,CASSQSTTYEQYF
-,TRBV30,-,TRBJ1-4,TGTGCCTGGAGTCAGCCCGGGGGGCGAGGAGAAAAACTGTTTTTT,CAWSQPGGRGEKLFF
-,TRBV11-2,-,TRBJ2-2,TGTGCCAGCAGCACGGACGCCGGGGAGCTGTTTTTT,CASSTDAGELFF
-,TRBV9,-,TRBJ2-7,TGTGCCAGCAGCGTAGGGCAGGGGGGGAGAGAGCAGTACTTC,CASSVGQGGREQYF
-,TRBV9,-,TRBJ2-7,TGTGCCAGCAGCGTCTTGGGGGCCCCATCCTACGAGCAGTACTTC,CASSVLGAPSYEQYF
-,TRBV6-5,TRBD1,TRBJ1-2,TGTGCCAGCAGTTACTCCCCGACAGGGGGTAACTATGGCTACACCTTC,CASSYSPTGGNYGYTF
-,TRBV6-4,-,TRBJ2-5,TGTGCCAGCAAGGTTCGATCGAAAGAGACCCAGTACTTC,CASKVRSKETQYF
-,TRBV7-2,-,TRBJ2-7,TGTGCCAGCAGCTTATTCCAGGAGCAGTACTTC,CASSLFQEQYF
-,TRBV7-9,TRBD2,TRBJ2-2,TGTGCCAGCAGCCTGGGACTAGCGGGAGACACCGGGGAGCTGTTTTTT,CASSLGLAGDTGELFF
-,TRBV7-2,-,TRBJ2-7,TGTGCCAGCAGTGGGACAATGTACGAGCAGTACTTC,CASSGTMYEQYF
-,TRBV19,-,TRBJ2-3,TGTGCCAGTAGGAGGGTAGACACAGATACGCAGTATTTT,CASRRVDTDTQYF
-,TRBV7-9,TRBD1,TRBJ2-1,TGTGCCAGCAGCCCGGGACAGGGGGCCGACAATGAGCAGTTCTTC,CASSPGQGADNEQFF
-,TRBV7-8,-,TRBJ1-2,TGTGCCAGCAGCTTAGCAGGGAAAGATGGCTACACCTTC,CASSLAGKDGYTF
-,TRBV10-3,-,TRBJ2-2,TGTGCCATTCGTGGCACCGGGGAGCTGTTTTTT,CAIRGTGELFF
-,TRBV7-9,TRBD1,TRBJ1-1,TGTGCCAGCAGCTTAGAAAGGGGGCGAACTGAAGCTTTCTTT,CASSLERGRTEAFF
-,TRBV6-6,-,TRBJ1-1,TGTGCCAGCAGTTACTGGGGACCTGAAGCTTTCTTT,CASSYWGPEAFF
-,TRBV18,-,TRBJ2-5,TGTGCCAGCTCACCCCAACAAGGCTTTGAAGAGACCCAGTACTTC,CASSPQQGFEETQYF
few,TRBV5-8,-,TRBJ1-5,TGTGCCAGCAGCTTGCGTCAGCCCCAGCATTTT,CASSLRQPQHF
-,TRBV6-1,-,TRBJ2-2,TGTGCCAGCAGTGAAGCTTCGGGACCGTCCGCGAACACCGGGGAGCTGTTTTTT,CASSEASGPSANTGELFF
-,TRBV6-1,-,TRBJ2-7,TGTGCCAGCAGTGCTAAAGGGAACGAGCAGTACTTC,CASSAKGNEQYF
-,TRBV11-2,TRBD2,TRBJ2-1,TGTGCCAGCCGCGGGAGTAACATCAATGAGCAGTTCTTC,CASRGSNINEQFF
-,TRBV19,-,TRBJ2-7,TGTGCCAGTAGTAGGGAATGGACGCCTAGCTCCTACGAGCAGTACTTC,CASSREWTPSSYEQYF
-,TRBV7-3,-,TRBJ1-6,TGTGCCAGCAGCTTAGGGGAGAGCTCACCCCTCCACTTT,CASSLGESSPLHF
-,TRBV2,-,TRBJ1-3,TGTGCCAGCAGTGAGGTGTCTGGAAACACCATATATTTT,CASSEVSGNTIYF
-,TRBV19,TRBD1,TRBJ1-2,TGTGCCTGCCGGACAGGGTCCGGCTATGGCTACACCTTC,CACRTGSGYGYTF
-,TRBV9,-,TRBJ2-7,TGTGCCAGCACCACCACCAAAAAGGTCAGGGGGGGTTACGAGCAGTACTTC,CASTTTKKVRGGYEQYF
-,TRBV5-1,-,TRBJ2-5,TGCGCCAGCAGCTTGGATACGGGCCTGGAGACCCAGTACTTC,CASSLDTGLETQYF
-,TRBV27,-,TRBJ2-7,TGTGCCAGCACCCATTATGGCCCAACCTACGAGCAGTACTTC,CASTHYGPTYEQYF
-,TRBV11-3,-,TRBJ2-6,TGTGCCAGCAGCCTCGATTCTGGGGCCAACGTCCTGACTTTC,CASSLDSGANVLTF
-,TRBV7-9,TRBD2,TRBJ2-1,TGTGCCAGCAGCTCCCCCGGGACTAGCGTCGCCAATGAGCAGTTCTTC,CASSSPGTSVANEQFF
-,TRBV5-5,TRBD2,TRBJ2-7,TGTGCCAGCAGCTTGGATGGCGGGGGGACCTACGAGCAGTACTTC,CASSLDGGGTYEQYF
-,TRBV27,-,TRBJ2-7,TGTGCCAGCAGTTCCCGTCAGGGGAGTGGGGAGCAGTACTTC,CASSSRQGSGEQYF
-,TRBV11-3,-,TRBJ2-7,TGTGCCAGCAGCCAGAGGGCAGGGGTCGCCTACGAGCAGTACTTC,CASSQRAGVAYEQYF
few,TRBV2,-,TRBJ2-3,TGTGCCAGATCGCGCGGAGATACGCAGTATTTT,CARSRGDTQYF
-,TRBV14,-,TRBJ2-5,TGTGCCAGCAGCCAAGGTAGCGTGCGGACCCAGTACTTC,CASSQGSVRTQYF
-,TRBV6-5,-,TRBJ2-7,TGTGCCAGCAGACGCCTACAGGGCCCCTACGAGCAGTACTTC,CASRRLQGPYEQYF
-,TRBV9,-,TRBJ2-6,TGTGCCAGCAGCGTAGGTCCCCTGTCTGGGGCCAACGTCCTGACTTTC,CASSVGPLSGANVLTF
-,TRBV9,-,TRBJ2-7,TGTGCCAGCAGCGTTAGTGTAGGGAAAACTTTCGAGCAGTACTTC,CASSVSVGKTFEQYF
-,TRBV30,TRBD1,TRBJ1-1,TGTGCCTGCGGGAGGCAGGGGGCTGAAGCTTTCTTT,CACGRQGAEAFF
-,TRBV5-4,-,TRBJ2-2,TGTGCCAGCAGCTTGGCGTCGGGCTTATACACCGGGGAGCTGTTTTTT,CASSLASGLYTGELFF
-,TRBV2,-,TRBJ2-7,TGTGCCAGCAGTGTAAGCGGAATGGCCCACGAGCAGTACTTC,CASSVSGMAHEQYF
once,TRBV29-1,TRBD2,TRBJ2-7,TGCAGCGCATCCGGGACTAGCGGGAGTGGCGAGCAGTACTTC,CSASGTSGSGEQYF
-,TRBV6-5,-,TRBJ1-1,TGTGCCAGCAGTTACTCGATCCAGAACACTGAAGCTTTCTTT,CASSYSIQNTEAFF
-,TRBV11-2,-,TRBJ1-6,TGTGCCAGCAGCTTACAGTATAATTCACCCCTCCACTTT,CASSLQYNSPLHF
-,TRBV4-1,TRBD2,TRBJ2-1,TGCGCCAGCAGCCAAGATTCTGGGACTAGCGACTACAATGAGCAGTTCTTC,CASSQDSGTSDYNEQFF
-,TRBV27,-,TRBJ1-1,TGTGCCAGCAGCCCCGGTTGGGGGCAGGCGATCGTTACTGAAGCTTTCTTT,CASSPGWGQAIVTEAFF
-,TRBV6-8,-,TRBJ2-7,TGTGCCAGCAGCCCTTTTAGGGAGAGACACGACCGACGCCCCTCCTACGAGCAGTACTTC,CASSPFRERHDRRPSYEQYF
once,TRBV11-3,-,TRBJ2-3,TGTGCCAGCAGCTTGGGACCAGGCACAGATACGCAGTATTTT,CASSLGPGTDTQYF